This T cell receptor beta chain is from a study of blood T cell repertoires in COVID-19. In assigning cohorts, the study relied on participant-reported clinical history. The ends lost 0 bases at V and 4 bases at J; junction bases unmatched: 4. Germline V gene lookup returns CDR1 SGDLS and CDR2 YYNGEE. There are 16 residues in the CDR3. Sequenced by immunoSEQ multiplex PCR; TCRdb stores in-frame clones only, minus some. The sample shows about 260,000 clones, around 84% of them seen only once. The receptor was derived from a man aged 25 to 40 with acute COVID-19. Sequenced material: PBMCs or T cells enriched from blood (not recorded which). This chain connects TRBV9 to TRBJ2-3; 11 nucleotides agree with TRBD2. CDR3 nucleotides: TGTGCCAGCAGCGTAGGACTAGCGGGAACCTCAGATACGCAGTATTTT. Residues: CASSVGLAGTSDTQYF.